This TCR beta chain was recorded in a study of blood T cells in healthy people across ages. Combining a sample-barcoded 5' primer with a J-beta primer mix, a second PCR ran for roughly 7 to 12 cycles. Researchers report that each sample yielded at least 2.5 million CDR3-containing paired-end reads. A single record per CDR3 protein comes from TCRdb applying MiXCR to the 5' RACE reads. In the table there are 600,000 or so distinct CDR3 sequences, roughly 30% of which are singletons. The CDR3 runs to 16 residues. Germline CDR1 reads MNHNS; CDR2 reads SASEGT. Trimming removed 6 bases at V and 0 bases at J, with 17 bases between.

The receptor comes from a woman aged 80 or over in good health. The chain employs TRBV6-1 and TRBJ1-1; weak D call: TRBD1 (6 bases). The sequenced material came from blood. The CDR3 sequence is CASSSPGQELNTEAFF. The CDR3 DNA is TGTGCCAGCAGCTCCCCGGGACAAGAACTGAACACTGAAGCTTTCTTT.